The 24 T cell receptor beta chains below were found in one sample sequenced in a study of CD8 T cells in ankylosing spondylitis. TCRdb passed the 5' RACE reads through MiXCR, listing each CDR3 protein once. The profile covers some 54,000 distinct CDR3 sequences, with 7.4% appearing a single time and 7.5% to 10% taken by the ten largest. What was sequenced was blood, either unsorted or a sorted T cell fraction (not recorded which). Receptors originate from a female donor with ankylosing spondylitis or in good health (not recorded which).

This clonotype was recorded at least ten times. The gene calls are TRBV20-1 and TRBJ2-6; D may correspond to TRBD1 or TRBD2 (5 bases each). V lost 0 bases, J lost 1 base, and 19 bases lay in between. This CDR3 is built from 19 residues. Germline V gene lookup returns CDR1 DFQATT and CDR2 SNEGSKA (reference sequence). CDR3 coding DNA: TGCAGTGCTAGAGATCAAACGGGACGGAGATTTTCTGGGGCCAACGTCCTGACTTTC. Its protein is CSARDQTGRRFSGANVLTF.

The chain combines TRBV12-3 or TRBV12-4 with TRBJ1-2; weak D call: TRBD1 (5 bases). The CDR3 loop spans 15 amino acids. The V end lost 1 base, the J end lost 4 bases, and 13 bases lay between the germline ends. CDR3 residues: CASSLGAGSVYGYTF. The CDR3 nucleotides are TGTGCCAGCAGTTTAGGTGCAGGGTCGGTCTATGGCTACACCTTC.

This clonotype was seen ten or more times. V gene TRBV11-2 combines with J gene TRBJ2-1, with unresolved D. The V and J ends lost 0 bases and 8 bases respectively, with 5 bases between them. Germline loops: CDR1 SGHAT, CDR2 FQNNGV. The CDR3 is 12 amino acids. This CDR3 is CASSLDLHEQFF. The CDR3 DNA follows: TGTGCCAGCAGCTTAGATCTCCATGAGCAGTTCTTC. Using reference TRBV11-2 and TRBJ2-1 for the parts outside the CDR3, the full variable domain is EAGVAQSPRYKIIEKRQSVAFWCNPISGHATLYWYQQILGQGPKLLIQFQNNGVVDDSQLPKDRFSAERLKGVDSTLKIQPAKLEDSAVYLCASSLDLHEQFFGPGTRLTVL.

This clonotype showed up many times. V gene TRBV6-1 combines with J gene TRBJ2-3, with TRBD2 matching over 7 bases. V lost 6 bases, J lost 4 bases, and 10 bases stayed unmatched. The germline gives CDR1 MNHNS, CDR2 SASEGT. The CDR3 is 15 residues long. The CDR3 here is CASSATSWLPDTQYF. The CDR3 region has the DNA TGTGCCAGCAGCGCGACTAGCTGGTTACCAGATACGCAGTATTTT.

The sample holds many counts of this clonotype. V gene TRBV12-3 or TRBV12-4 combines with J gene TRBJ2-7; 7 nucleotides line up with TRBD1. The CDR3 runs 14 residues. The trim removed 6 bases at V and 4 bases at J, leaving 9 bases unmatched. CDR3 in amino acids: CASRSGQHIYEQYF. In nucleotides, the CDR3 is TGTGCCAGCAGATCGGGACAGCACATTTACGAGCAGTACTTC.

This clonotype ranks as medium-sized. V usage is TRBV18 and J usage is TRBJ1-1; D is ambiguous. V lost 1 base and J lost 7, with 13 bases in between. Germline V lookup: CDR1 KGHSH, CDR2 LQKENI. This CDR3 contains 14 residues. The CDR3, as DNA: TGTGCCAGCTCACCACAAGCACAATGGATTGAAGCTTTCTTT. It translates to CASSPQAQWIEAFF.

The chain employs TRBV7-2 and TRBJ1-3, with D maybe TRBD1 (5 bases). Trimming pared 4 bases from V and 1 base from J, leaving 17 bases between. CDR3 size: 17 residues. CDR1 is SGHTA, CDR2 FQGNSA, per germline. CDR3 in amino acids: CASSSRGGLNSGNTIYF. Written as DNA, the CDR3 is TGTGCCAGCAGCTCGCGCGGGGGGTTAAATTCTGGAAACACCATATATTTT.

The V and J genes are TRBV28 and TRBJ2-2; TRBD2 matches at 7 bases. The CDR3 is 18 residues long. Germline trimming cut 3 bases from V and 5 bases from J; bases unmatched to any gene: 15. The germline CDR1 and CDR2 sequences are MDHEN and SYDVKM. Written as DNA, the CDR3 is TGTGCCAGCAGTTTTCCGGGACTAACCTTGGGCGGGACCGGGGAGCTGTTTTTT. This gives the protein CASSFPGLTLGGTGELFF.

In its sample, this clonotype was seen many times. V is TRBV2 and J is TRBJ1-6, with D tentatively TRBD1 (6 bases). Looked up from germline, CDR1 is SNHLY and CDR2 is FYNNEI. The CDR3 loop spans 15 amino acids. Trimming stripped 6 bases from V and 6 bases from J, with 15 bases between. DNA of the CDR3: TGTGCCAGCAGGCCTGAACAGGGTTCTAATTCACCCCTCCACTTT. Amino acid sequence: CASRPEQGSNSPLHF. The variable domain in full, with the rest retrieved from reference TRBV2 and TRBJ1-6, is EPEVTQTPSHQVTQMGQEVILRCVPISNHLYFYWYRQILGQKVEFLVSFYNNEISEKSEIFDDQFSVERPDGSNFTLKIRSTKLEDSAMYFCASRPEQGSNSPLHFGNGTRLTVT.

This clonotype has a count of ten or more. The gene calls are TRBV24-1 and TRBJ2-5; no firm D call. Germline CDR1 KGHDR, CDR2 SFDVKD. CDR3 size: 12 residues. Trimming took off 10 bases at V and 1 base at J, with 9 bases between the two ends. The CDR3 DNA reads as TGTGCCACGTCCAGATTCCAAGAGACCCAGTACTTC. This sequence encodes CATSRFQETQYF.

Ten or more counts support this clonotype. The CDR3 DNA reads as TGCAGTGCTAGAGATCTGGGGAAAGTCACAGATACGCAGTATTTT. This sequence encodes CSARDLGKVTDTQYF. The chain employs TRBV20-1 and TRBJ2-3; D is ambiguous. Germline V gene data show CDR1 as DFQATT and CDR2 as SNEGSKA (reference sequence). V shed 0 bases and J shed 2 bases, with 12 bases lying between them. There are 15 residues in the CDR3.

This clonotype was seen at least ten times. The CDR3 protein is CASSRRLQADTQYF. DNA for the CDR3: TGTGCCAGCAGCCGGCGTTTACAAGCAGATACGCAGTATTTT. The V gene is TRBV14, the J gene TRBJ2-3; unclear D gene. V dropped 4 bases and J dropped 4 bases, with 12 bases sitting between them. Germline CDR1 SGHDN, CDR2 FVKESK. The CDR3 consists of 14 residues.

This clonotype has a count of ten or more. The chain is built from TRBV24-1 and TRBJ2-1; 14 bases are shared with TRBD2. V was pared by 3 bases and J by 5 bases, with 2 bases of the junction left unmatched. Germline V gene data show CDR1 as KGHDR and CDR2 as SFDVKD. This CDR3 has 16 residues. The CDR3 DNA reads as TGTGCCACCAGTGATCTGACTAGCGGGAGGGACAATGAGCAGTTCTTC. It encodes CATSDLTSGRDNEQFF.

The sample holds many counts of this clonotype. The chain employs TRBV20-1 and TRBJ2-2; maybe TRBD1 (5 bases). V was pared by 4 bases and J by 0 bases, with 9 bases between. Germline V gives CDR1 DFQATT, CDR2 SNEGSKA (reference sequence). This CDR3 is built from 14 residues. The CDR3 bases are TGCAGTGCTACAGAGACAGCGAACACCGGGGAGCTGTTTTTT. This codes for CSATETANTGELFF.

At least ten counts were recorded for this clonotype. V and J are TRBV19 and TRBJ1-4; tentative D call: TRBD1 (6 bases). The CDR3 consists of 14 residues. Germline V gene data show CDR1 as LNHDA and CDR2 as SQIVND (reference sequence). Trimming stripped 6 bases from V and 3 bases from J, with 11 bases between. The CDR3 sequence: CASSPGGSNEKLFF. CDR3 bases: TGTGCCAGTAGCCCGGGGGGCTCTAATGAAAAACTGTTTTTT.

This clonotype showed up many times. The CDR3 DNA reads TGCAGCGTTGATGGGGGGCAGGGGGTCACCGGGGAGCTGTTTTTT. Translation gives CSVDGGQGVTGELFF. The gene calls are TRBV29-1 and TRBJ2-2, with D perhaps matching TRBD1 (7 bases). CDR3 length: 15 residues. CDR1 and CDR2 (germline): SQVTM, ANQGSEA. Between the trimmed V and J ends, which lost 3 bases and 4 bases, there was a span of 15 bases.

As regards this clonotype: The CDR3 does not close with the conserved phenylalanine or tryptophan, likely indicating a read error. V usage is TRBV4-2 and J usage is TRBJ1-4; possibly TRBD1 for D (5 bases). The CDR3 is made up of 20 amino acids. Germline assignment: CDR1 LGHNA and CDR2 YNFKEQ. Trimming left V 4 bases short and J 6 bases short, with 30 bases between. The CDR3 DNA is TGTGCCAGCAGCCGGTCGCCGTTTATGGGGCGCACGGGTGTTGATGAAAAACTGTTTCTT. This codes for CASSRSPFMGRTGVDEKLFL.

This clonotype has ten or more counts. CDR3 in amino acids: CASSLDLAGGLTDTQYF. In DNA form, the CDR3 reads TGTGCCAGCAGCTTAGACCTAGCGGGGGGGCTTACGGATACGCAGTATTTT. V is TRBV7-8 and J is TRBJ2-3, with 12 bases that match TRBD2. Germline-derived CDR1 and CDR2 are SGHVS and FQNEAQ. J was trimmed by 6 bases and V by 1 base; bases with no gene match: 8. The CDR3 runs 17 residues.

The gene calls are TRBV18 and TRBJ1-1; no reliable D call. Trimming left V 2 bases short and J 6 bases short, with 10 bases between. This CDR3 has 13 residues. Germline CDR1 is KGHSH and CDR2 is LQKENI. The CDR3 nucleotides read TGTGCCAGCTCACCAAGTGAAGACGCTGAAGCTTTCTTT. This encodes CASSPSEDAEAFF.

This clonotype was seen ten or more times. The chain has TRBV5-1 and TRBJ1-3, with D possibly being TRBD1 (5 bases). The CDR3 is 17 amino acids. Germline V gives CDR1 SGHRS, CDR2 YFSETQ. V was trimmed by 2 bases and J by 0 bases, leaving 15 bases between them. CDR3 in amino acids: CASSFMFLGDSGNTIYF. The CDR3 region has the DNA TGCGCCAGCAGCTTCATGTTCCTGGGGGACTCTGGAAACACCATATATTTT.

A note on this clonotype: A much larger clonotype is one base distant, so this may be a read error. The V and J genes are TRBV3-1 and TRBJ1-5; 7 bases map to TRBD1. There are 18 residues in the CDR3. CDR1 is LGHDT, CDR2 YNNKEL, per germline (reference sequence). The CDR3 region is CACSQRNPGTVSNQPQHF. The CDR3 bases are TGTGCCTGCAGCCAACGAAACCCGGGGACAGTTAGCAATCAGCCCCAGCATTTT.

This chain links TRBV7-8 with TRBJ2-2, with unresolved D. The CDR3 sequence is 14 residues long. Per the germline V gene, CDR1 is SGHVS and CDR2 is FQNEAQ. V lost 5 bases, J lost 2 bases, and 9 bases lay in between. The CDR3 region has the DNA TGTGCCAGCAGCCTCCGACTCAACACCGGGGAGCTGTTTTTT. It is translated as CASSLRLNTGELFF.

In this sample, this clonotype turned up many times. V usage is TRBV18 and J usage is TRBJ2-7; D is possibly TRBD1 or TRBD2 (5 bases each). CDR1 is KGHSH and CDR2 is LQKENI in the germline V gene. Trimming shortened V by 3 bases and J by 4 bases, and 13 bases separated the two germline ends. The CDR3 is 14 residues long. This CDR3 is CASSPLRDGYEQYF. The CDR3 nucleotides are TGTGCCAGCTCACCGCTAAGGGACGGATACGAGCAGTACTTC.

This clonotype was seen many times. V gene TRBV4-1 combines with J gene TRBJ1-1; 10 bases fit TRBD1. Germline loops: CDR1 MGHRA, CDR2 YSYEKL. The CDR3 covers 15 residues. The V and J ends lost 0 bases and 10 bases, in that order; junction bases with no gene match: 8. The DNA for the CDR3 is TGCGCCAGCAGCCAAGATCGGGCTGACAGGGGGCGAGCTTTCTTT. It translates to CASSQDRADRGRAFF.